Sequencing of this TCR beta chain was carried out in a study of regulatory T cells in long-lasting Graves disease. Findings and limits, study-wide: Having only a small sample size may have limited accuracy.

Noted time point: newly diagnosed GD, antithyroid drugs for less than 3 months. Extracted PBMC RNA gave rise to the TCR library. This clonotype showed up just a few times. The target antigen is unknown. V was shortened by 1 base and J by 6 bases, with 16 bases between the two germline ends. The germline V gene encodes CDR1 SEHNR and CDR2 FQNEAQ (reference sequence). The CDR3 runs to 16 residues. Combining iRepertoire HTBI primers with Arm-PCR of CDR3 regions, the authors built TCR beta libraries. In TCRdb, the multiplex PCR reads were re-called with MiXCR into one record per CDR3 protein. The sample lists roughly 500,000 distinct CDR3 sequences; roughly 12% were seen once. This sample also appeared in a second study, on T cells in Graves' hyperthyroidism and ophthalmopathy.

The TCR was taken from a man aged 25-40 years with Graves disease. This chain joins TRBV7-9 and TRBJ2-1; D not certain. The specimen comprised peripheral blood mononuclear cells (PBMCs), sampled at new diagnosis, from a patient treated with antithyroid drugs. CDR3 DNA sequence: TGTGCCAGCAGCTTAGTATGGGGTCGTACGGCCAATGAGCAGTTCTTC. Translating gives CASSLVWGRTANEQFF.